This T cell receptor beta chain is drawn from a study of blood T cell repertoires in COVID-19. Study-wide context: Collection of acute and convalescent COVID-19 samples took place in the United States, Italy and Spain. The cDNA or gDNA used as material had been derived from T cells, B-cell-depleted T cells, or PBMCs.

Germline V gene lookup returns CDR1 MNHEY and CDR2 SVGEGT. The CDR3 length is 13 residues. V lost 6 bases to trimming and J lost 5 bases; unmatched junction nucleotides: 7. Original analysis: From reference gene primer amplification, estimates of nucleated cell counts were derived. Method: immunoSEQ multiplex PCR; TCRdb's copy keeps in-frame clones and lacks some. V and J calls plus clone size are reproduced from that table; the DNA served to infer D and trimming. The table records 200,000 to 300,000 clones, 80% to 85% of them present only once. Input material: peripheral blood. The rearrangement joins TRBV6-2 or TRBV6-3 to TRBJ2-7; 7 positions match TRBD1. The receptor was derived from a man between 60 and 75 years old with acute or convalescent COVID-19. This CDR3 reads CASSRQGLDEQYF. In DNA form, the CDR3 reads TGTGCCAGCAGCAGACAGGGTCTAGACGAGCAGTACTTC.